Below, 26 T cell receptor beta chains from the same sample are listed, as sequenced in a study of T cells after yellow fever vaccination. A single record per CDR3 protein comes from TCRdb applying MiXCR to the 5' RACE reads. The sample consists of around 73,000 distinct CDR3 sequences, over 7.5% of them appearing once. The sample here was CD8+ T cells sorted from PBMCs, taken on the day of the yellow fever booster vaccination. These receptors originate from a man aged 25-40 years who received the YFV17D yellow fever vaccine.

This clonotype has just a few counts. This sequence joins TRBV25-1 and TRBJ2-7; D not resolved. With 3 bases removed from V and 3 bases from J, the gap between germline ends came to 6 bases. The CDR3 is 12 amino acids. CDR1 is MGHDK and CDR2 is SYGVNS in the germline V gene. The CDR3 here is CASSDDIYEQYF. The CDR3, as DNA: TGTGCCAGCAGTGATGACATCTACGAGCAGTACTTC.

The chain is built from TRBV20-1 and TRBJ1-3, with D hard to call. Germline CDR1 is DFQATT and CDR2 is SNEGSKA (reference sequence). The CDR3 covers 13 residues. V lost 6 bases and J 2 bases, leaving 11 bases between the germline ends. The CDR3 protein is CSARAETGNTIYF. Written as DNA, the CDR3 is TGCAGTGCAAGGGCGGAAACTGGAAACACCATATATTTT.

The chain employs TRBV29-1 and TRBJ2-1, with 7 nucleotides matching TRBD2. The V and J ends lost 6 bases and 2 bases, in that order; junction bases with no gene match: 7. Per the germline V gene, CDR1 is SQVTM and CDR2 is ANQGSEA. This CDR3 region has 14 residues. Written as DNA, the CDR3 is TGCAGCGTCCCGTGGGCGGGGGCCTACAATGAGCAGTTCTTC. Protein product: CSVPWAGAYNEQFF.

The chain is built from TRBV4-3 and TRBJ2-7, with a possible D match to TRBD1 (5 bases). The CDR3 runs to 13 residues. Trimming removed 1 base from V and 3 bases from J, with 7 bases in between. Looked up from germline, CDR1 is LGHNA and CDR2 is YSLEER. The CDR3, as DNA: TGCGCCAGCAGCCAAGGCAGGGACTACGAGCAGTACTTC. Amino acid sequence: CASSQGRDYEQYF.

The chain has TRBV5-4 and TRBJ2-7; D ambiguous. Germline lookup yields CDR1 SGHNT and CDR2 YYREEE (reference sequence). The CDR3 runs to 14 residues. Trimming removed 0 bases from V and 3 bases from J, with 10 bases in between. The CDR3 region has the DNA TGTGCCAGCAGCTTGGGCCTAGAAGTCTACGAGCAGTACTTC. This codes for CASSLGLEVYEQYF.

Within the sample, this clonotype is medium-sized (0.01 to 0.1%). V usage is TRBV29-1 and J usage is TRBJ2-5; no definite D call. The CDR3 covers 12 residues. The V end was cut by 3 bases, the J end by 0 bases, with 5 bases between. CDR1 and CDR2 (germline): SQVTM, ANQGSEA. CDR3 in amino acids: CSVEADQETQYF. The CDR3 DNA is TGCAGCGTTGAGGCAGACCAAGAGACCCAGTACTTC. The full variable domain, completed using reference TRBV29-1 and TRBJ2-5, is SAVISQKPSRDICQRGTSLTIQCQVDSQVTMMFWYRQQPGQSLTLIATANQGSEATYESGFVIDKFPISRPNLTFSTLTVSNMSPEDSSIYLCSVEADQETQYFGPGTRLLVL.

For this clonotype: Since no conserved phenylalanine or tryptophan closes the CDR3, a read error is the likely cause. The V gene is TRBV14, the J gene TRBJ2-7; D is ambiguous. CDR3 length: 11 residues. Trimming cost V 4 bases and J 4 bases, with 5 bases left between them. Germline lookup yields CDR1 SGHDN and CDR2 FVKESK. CDR3 residues: CASSLIYEQYS. The CDR3 DNA reads TGTGCCAGCAGCCTTATTTACGAGCAGTACTCC.

This clonotype has more than one count but fewer than ten. This chain connects TRBV4-2 to TRBJ2-1; the D gene is possibly TRBD2 (5 bases). Germline V gives CDR1 LGHNA, CDR2 YNFKEQ. The germline V and J ends were trimmed by 0 bases and 0 bases, with 9 bases remaining between them. The length of the CDR3 is 16 residues. The DNA for the CDR3 is TGTGCCAGCAGCCAAGATAGAGGGAGCTCCTACAATGAGCAGTTCTTC. Its translation: CASSQDRGSSYNEQFF.

This clonotype has a count of ten or more. The V gene is TRBV29-1, the J gene TRBJ2-7; 9 bases fit TRBD2. V was pared by 4 bases and J by 6 bases, with 7 bases of the junction left unmatched. The CDR3 extends over 13 amino acids. Germline CDR1 SQVTM, CDR2 ANQGSEA. The CDR3 region has the DNA TGCAGCGTTGTATACCTAGCGGGACGCGAGCAGTACTTC. Protein: CSVVYLAGREQYF.

This chain joins TRBV9 and TRBJ2-1; D is uncertain. This CDR3 comprises 15 residues. V lost 5 bases, J lost 5 bases, and 17 bases lay in between. Germline loops: CDR1 SGDLS, CDR2 YYNGEE. CDR3 residues: CASSLEGSYDNEQFF. The CDR3 DNA reads as TGTGCCAGCAGTCTAGAAGGATCTTATGACAATGAGCAGTTCTTC.

This chain connects TRBV6-5 to TRBJ1-4; no reliable D call. The CDR3 runs 14 residues. Germline CDR1 MNHEY, CDR2 SVGAGI. Trimming left V 2 bases short and J 7 bases short, with 11 bases between. The CDR3 bases are TGTGCCAGCAGTTACGCAAACTTGGGTGAAAAACTGTTTTTT. Translated, it gives CASSYANLGEKLFF.

The CDR3 is CASSTTGGTDTQYF. CDR3 coding DNA: TGTGCCAGCAGTACGACAGGGGGCACAGATACGCAGTATTTT. V usage is TRBV12-3 or TRBV12-4 and J usage is TRBJ2-3; the match to TRBD1 covers 8 bases. The CDR3 runs to 14 residues. With 5 bases clipped from V and 1 base from J, the junction kept 2 bases outside the gene matches.

This clonotype has just one count. One base away lies a much larger clone, so this may be a sequencing read error. This chain joins TRBV4-1 and TRBJ2-5, with D perhaps given as TRBD1 or TRBD2 (6 bases each). This CDR3 spans 12 amino acids. The V end lost 7 bases, the J end lost 5 bases, and 11 bases lay between the germline ends. CDR1 is MGHRA, CDR2 YSYEKL, per germline. CDR3 protein: CASKGGDETQYF. Written as DNA, the CDR3 is TGCGCCAGCAAGGGGGGTGACGAGACCCAGTACTTC.

V is TRBV6-5 and J is TRBJ2-2; 8 nucleotides match TRBD2. This CDR3 has 16 amino acids. The trim removed 4 bases at V and 4 bases at J, leaving 8 bases unmatched. CDR1 MNHEY and CDR2 SVGAGI come from the germline V gene. CDR3 sequence: CASSSSGTSITGELFF. The CDR3 bases are TGTGCCAGCAGTTCTTCCGGGACTAGTATCACCGGGGAGCTGTTTTTT.

This clonotype was seen ten or more times. The V and J genes are TRBV2 and TRBJ2-7, with a possible D match to TRBD1 (5 bases). The CDR3 runs 15 residues. The germline V gene has CDR1 SNHLY and CDR2 FYNNEI. Trimming took off 1 base at V and 0 bases at J, with 10 bases between the two ends. CDR3 sequence: CASSEGQGSSYEQYF. DNA of the CDR3: TGTGCCAGCAGTGAAGGGCAGGGAAGCTCCTACGAGCAGTACTTC.

J is TRBJ2-1 and V is TRBV4-3; a weak D match, TRBD1 (6 bases). Per the germline V gene, CDR1 is LGHNA and CDR2 is YSLEER. With 0 bases removed from V and 4 bases from J, the gap between germline ends came to 22 bases. CDR3 length: 19 residues. CDR3: CASSQDLIRGISRYNEQFF. The CDR3 DNA is TGCGCCAGCAGCCAAGATCTGATTAGGGGGATCTCAAGATACAATGAGCAGTTCTTC.

The genes are TRBV7-2 and TRBJ2-3; D remains unclear. Germline values: CDR1 SGHTA, CDR2 FQGNSA. The CDR3 contains 15 residues. Trimming removed 5 bases at V and 0 bases at J, with 12 bases between. Written as DNA, the CDR3 is TGTGCCAGCAGCATGGCCCCCACCAGCACAGATACGCAGTATTTT. Residues: CASSMAPTSTDTQYF.

A few counts support this clonotype. The chain couples TRBV30 to TRBJ2-2, with a weak D call TRBD1 (6 bases). Germline lookup yields CDR1 GTSNPN and CDR2 SVGIG (reference sequence). The length of the CDR3 is 12 residues. Trimming took 8 bases from V and 6 from J, leaving 13 bases between them. The chain's CDR3 is CAMDSLAGELFF. CDR3 nucleotide sequence: TGTGCCATGGACAGCCTTGCCGGGGAGCTGTTTTTT.

This clonotype was counted at least ten times. The chain joins TRBV6-2 or TRBV6-3 to TRBJ2-1; possible D gene TRBD1, 6 bases. Germline CDR1 and CDR2: MNHEY and SVGEGT. V lost 6 bases to trimming and J lost 9 bases, with 12 bases between them. There are 12 residues in the CDR3. The CDR3: CASSYTGPEQFF. The CDR3 nucleotides are TGTGCCAGCAGCTATACAGGGCCTGAGCAGTTCTTC.

Judged by abundance, this clonotype is medium-sized. This chain links TRBV5-5 with TRBJ2-7; D tentatively reads TRBD1 or TRBD2 (6 bases each). The V and J ends lost 0 bases and 3 bases respectively, with 7 bases between them. The germline V gene has CDR1 SGHKS and CDR2 YYEKEE (reference sequence). CDR3 size: 13 residues. CDR3 sequence (DNA): TGTGCCAGCAGCTTGGAGGGGGGCTACGAGCAGTACTTC. Encoded protein: CASSLEGGYEQYF.

The CDR3, as DNA: TGCGCCAGCAGCTTGGCTGGGGGCGCGTTCGGGGAGCTGTTTTTT. This encodes CASSLAGGAFGELFF. The chain recombines TRBV5-1 with TRBJ2-2, with D perhaps TRBD1 (6 bases). Trimming removed 0 bases at V and 7 bases at J, with 13 bases between. Germline V gives CDR1 SGHRS, CDR2 YFSETQ. The CDR3 spans 15 residues.

The V and J genes are TRBV2 and TRBJ2-7; D gene ambiguous. Trimming took off 7 bases at V and 2 bases at J, with 6 bases between the two ends. CDR3 length: 11 amino acids. Looked up from germline, CDR1 is SNHLY and CDR2 is FYNNEI. The CDR3 here is CASKPTYEQYF. The CDR3 region has the DNA TGTGCCAGCAAGCCTACCTACGAGCAGTACTTC. Full variable domain (remainder filled in from reference TRBV2 and TRBJ2-7): EPEVTQTPSHQVTQMGQEVILRCVPISNHLYFYWYRQILGQKVEFLVSFYNNEISEKSEIFDDQFSVERPDGSNFTLKIRSTKLEDSAMYFCASKPTYEQYFGPGTRLTVT.

A few counts support this clonotype. The V and J genes are TRBV28 and TRBJ2-6; 10 nucleotides match TRBD2. With 1 base clipped from V and 1 base from J, the junction kept 4 bases outside the gene matches. The CDR3 is made up of 18 amino acids. CDR1 and CDR2 (germline): MDHEN, SYDVKM. Written as DNA, the CDR3 is TGTGCCAGCAGTTTATCCCTAGCGGGAGTTTCTGGGGCCAACGTCCTGACTTTC. Protein sequence: CASSLSLAGVSGANVLTF.

This clonotype was found a few times. The V and J genes are TRBV29-1 and TRBJ2-1, with unresolved D. Trimming took off 8 bases at V and 2 bases at J, with 7 bases between the two ends. Germline loops: CDR1 SQVTM, CDR2 ANQGSEA. CDR3 length: 11 amino acids. The CDR3 coding sequence is TGCAGCCACAGCGCCTACAATGAGCAGTTCTTC. It translates to CSHSAYNEQFF.

This clonotype was detected only once. This could be a read error, since a much larger clone is one nucleotide away. Here the CDR3 reads CASSLVVLWELFF. CDR3 coding DNA: TGTGCCAGCAGCTTAGTTGTTCTCTGGGAGCTGTTTTTT. The chain joins TRBV7-9 to TRBJ2-2; D unclear. CDR3 length: 13 amino acids. V was cut by 1 base and J by 9 bases, with 9 bases left in between. Germline values: CDR1 SEHNR, CDR2 FQNEAQ (reference sequence).

This clonotype was observed at least ten times. The V gene is TRBV6-5, the J gene TRBJ2-1, with D perhaps being TRBD1 or TRBD2 (5 bases each). The V gene lost 3 bases and the J gene lost 6 bases, with 21 bases spanning the gap. Germline values: CDR1 MNHEY, CDR2 SVGAGI. There are 17 residues in the CDR3. This CDR3 is CASSYGIMGELGNEQFF. CDR3 nucleotides: TGTGCCAGCAGTTATGGGATAATGGGGGAGTTAGGCAATGAGCAGTTCTTC.